A single sample gave rise to the 3 T cell receptor beta chains below, sequenced in a study of cytomegalovirus exposure and HLA in healthy donors. The study ran its PCR with 60 Vbeta and 13 Jbeta primers. This table comes from immunoSEQ multiplex PCR, and its TCRdb copy is limited to in-frame clones, with some not included. The table lists roughly 97,000 clones, roughly 76% of them singletons, with about 3.5% in the top ten. Sequencing was done on a sample of PBMCs. The receptor source for this set is a man between 35 and 55 years old in good health and CMV-seronegative.

The rearrangement links TRBV6-5 to TRBJ2-7, with 9 bases aligning to TRBD1. Germline lookup yields CDR1 MNHEY and CDR2 SVGAGI. Trimming removed 4 bases from V and 6 bases from J; junction bases left unmatched: 4. The CDR3 length is 13 residues. CDR3 sequence reads: CASSFWTGAEQYF. Written as DNA, the CDR3 is TGTGCCAGCAGTTTTTGGACAGGGGCCGAGCAGTACTTC.

This clone appeared once. V gene TRBV5-1 combines with J gene TRBJ2-2; TRBD1 matches at 9 bases. Germline CDR1 is SGHRS and CDR2 is YFSETQ. V shed 7 bases, J shed 5 bases, and the junction held 3 bases outside the gene matches. The CDR3 is 13 amino acids. The CDR3 loop is CASGTGWTGELFF. Here the CDR3 DNA reads TGCGCCAGCGGGACAGGGTGGACCGGGGAGCTGTTTTTT.

CDR3 amino acids: CASSLGPGQGADYGYTF. CDR3 nucleotide sequence: TGTGCCAGCAGCTTAGGCCCGGGACAGGGGGCTGACTATGGCTACACCTTC. The V call is TRBV11-2, the J call TRBJ1-2, with 12 bases fitting TRBD1. With V trimmed by 1 base and J by 3 bases, 6 bases remained unmatched. CDR1 SGHAT and CDR2 FQNNGV come from the germline V gene. The CDR3 loop spans 17 amino acids.